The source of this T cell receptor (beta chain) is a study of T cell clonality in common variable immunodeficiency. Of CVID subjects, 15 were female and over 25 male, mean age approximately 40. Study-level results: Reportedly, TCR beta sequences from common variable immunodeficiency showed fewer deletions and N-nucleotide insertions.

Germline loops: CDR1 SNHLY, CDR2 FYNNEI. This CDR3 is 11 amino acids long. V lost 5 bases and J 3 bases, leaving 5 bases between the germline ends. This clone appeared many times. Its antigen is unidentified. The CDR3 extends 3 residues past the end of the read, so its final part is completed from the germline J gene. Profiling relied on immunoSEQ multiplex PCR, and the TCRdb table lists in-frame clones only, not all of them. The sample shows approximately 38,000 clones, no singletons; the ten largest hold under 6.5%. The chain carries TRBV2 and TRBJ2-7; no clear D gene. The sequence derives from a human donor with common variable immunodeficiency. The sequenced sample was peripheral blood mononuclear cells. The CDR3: CASSYNYEQYF. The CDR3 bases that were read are TGTGCCAGCAGTTACAACTACGAG.